Following are 17 T cell receptor beta chains from one sample sequenced in a study of T cells in Graves' hyperthyroidism and ophthalmopathy (dated 2019 in TCRdb). Receptor amplification or capture employed multiplex PCR. Sequencer: Illumina HiSeq 2000. TCR beta CDR3 regions were amplified from RNA transcripts. The first round of RT-PCR for the TCR CDR3 was performed with the HTBI primer set and the Qiagen OneStep RT-PCR kit. TCRdb ran its own pipeline on the public reads, namely fastp trimming at Q25 and MiXCR clone calling, and kept in-frame beta chains. For every CDR3 protein sequence, its rows merge into one entry that carries the most common genes and DNA. The sample records roughly 740,000 distinct CDR3 sequences, approximately 16% of which are singletons. The leading ten clones occupy around 7.7% of the sample. The sample taken for sequencing was blood. All receptors derive from a man between 18 and 35 years old with Graves' hyperthyroidism.

The sample holds many counts of this clonotype. The genes are TRBV11-2 and TRBJ2-3, with D perhaps matching TRBD1 or TRBD2 (5 bases each). The CDR3 loop spans 11 amino acids. Trimming shortened V by 5 bases and J by 11 bases, and 11 bases separated the two germline ends. Per the germline V gene, CDR1 is SGHAT and CDR2 is FQNNGV. DNA for the CDR3: TGTGCCAGCAGCGAGGGACCGAGGCAGTATTTT. It codes for CASSEGPRQYF.

This clonotype came up many times. This sequence joins TRBV28 and TRBJ2-7; 10 bases are a match to TRBD1. This CDR3 comprises 15 residues. V trimming: 6 bases; J trimming: 3 bases; junction bases outside the gene matches: 8. Per germline, CDR1 MDHEN and CDR2 SYDVKM. The CDR3 sequence is CASRGVGTGVYEQYF. Here the CDR3 DNA reads TGTGCCAGCAGGGGGGTAGGGACAGGGGTCTACGAGCAGTACTTC.

The sample holds many counts of this clonotype. The gene calls are TRBV3-1 and TRBJ2-5, with 9 bases aligning to TRBD1. V lost 4 bases and J lost 5; bases outside the gene matches: 14. The CDR3 is 17 amino acids. The germline V gene encodes CDR1 LGHDT and CDR2 YNNKEL (reference sequence). The CDR3 loop reads CASSLQRGTGGRETQYF. The CDR3 DNA is TGTGCCAGCAGCCTTCAGCGGGGAACAGGGGGCAGGGAGACCCAGTACTTC.

The gene calls are TRBV20-1 and TRBJ1-6, with 8 positions matching TRBD1. V was pared by 1 base and J by 2 bases, with 7 bases of the junction left unmatched. CDR3 length equals 17 residues. Germline V lookup: CDR1 DFQATT, CDR2 SNEGSKA (reference sequence). CDR3 sequence (DNA): TGCAGTGCTAGAGCGCGAAAGGACAGGGCCTATAATTCACCCCTCCACTTT. It translates to CSARARKDRAYNSPLHF.

For the CDR3, the DNA is TGTGCCAGCAGTCTGTTATGGCGGGAGGGATACGAGCAGTACTTC. Translation: CASSLLWREGYEQYF. The chain combines TRBV28 with TRBJ2-7, with 9 bases aligning to TRBD2. Germline V CDR1 and CDR2: MDHEN, SYDVKM. This CDR3 spans 15 amino acids. The V and J ends lost 5 bases and 4 bases, in that order; junction bases with no gene match: 9.

At least ten counts were recorded for this clonotype. The genes are TRBV28 and TRBJ1-6; D is possibly TRBD1 (5 bases). V was shortened by 11 bases and J by 4 bases, with 15 bases between the two germline ends. The V gene's germline CDR1 is MDHEN and CDR2 SYDVKM. The CDR3 spans 14 residues. The CDR3 sequence is CAGGVGRYNSPLHF. CDR3 in DNA: TGTGCCGGAGGGGTGGGACGGTATAATTCACCCCTCCACTTT.

A note on this clonotype: Possible read error: a much larger clone is one base away. This sequence joins TRBV3-1 and TRBJ2-5; 7 bases map to TRBD2. V lost 2 bases to trimming and J lost 4 bases; unmatched junction nucleotides: 10. CDR3 size: 16 residues. Germline V gene data show CDR1 as LGHDT and CDR2 as YNNKEL (reference sequence). CDR3 in amino acids: CASSQPTGGSPETQYF. DNA of the CDR3: TGTGCCAGCAGCCAACCGACTGGCGGGAGTCCAGAGACCCAGTACTTC.

In this sample, this clonotype turned up a few times. The genes are TRBV6-2 or TRBV6-3 and TRBJ2-7, with 8 bases identical to TRBD2. The CDR3 sequence is 14 residues long. Germline CDR1 and CDR2: MNHEY and SVGEGT. Trimming at V came to 6 bases and at J to 12 bases, leaving 16 bases not matched to a gene. The CDR3 here is CASSLGGDLLGRYF. The CDR3 DNA is TGTGCCAGCAGCCTCGGGGGGGATCTCCTGGGGCGGTACTTC.

On this clonotype: A much larger clone differs from this one at a single base, so this may be a read error. The V call is TRBV11-2, the J call TRBJ2-7; unclear D gene. Germline V CDR1 and CDR2: SGHAT, FQNNGV. The CDR3 totals 15 residues. Trimming shortened V by 3 bases and J by 2 bases, and 14 bases separated the two germline ends. The CDR3 loop reads CASSFPGRGPYEQYF. DNA for the CDR3: TGTGCCAGCAGCTTCCCTGGCAGAGGCCCCTACGAGCAGTACTTC. The full variable domain, completed using reference TRBV11-2 and TRBJ2-7, is EAGVAQSPRYKIIEKRQSVAFWCNPISGHATLYWYQQILGQGPKLLIQFQNNGVVDDSQLPKDRFSAERLKGVDSTLKIQPAKLEDSAVYLCASSFPGRGPYEQYFGPGTRLTVT.

This clonotype was counted between two and nine times. In DNA form, the CDR3 reads TGCGCCAGCAGCTTGGGCCAAACTGGGGCCAACGTCCTGACTTTC. Translating gives CASSLGQTGANVLTF. The gene calls are TRBV5-1 and TRBJ2-6, with D unresolved. Germline V lookup: CDR1 SGHRS, CDR2 YFSETQ. Trimming cost V 0 bases and J 2 bases, with 6 bases left between them. This CDR3 contains 15 residues.

This chain joins TRBV29-1 and TRBJ2-7; weak D call: TRBD1 (5 bases). The CDR3 runs to 12 residues. Germline-derived CDR1 and CDR2 are SQVTM and ANQGSEA. With 3 bases removed from V and 4 bases from J, the gap between germline ends came to 10 bases. CDR3 in DNA: TGCAGCGTTGACCAGGGTACTTACGAGCAGTACTTC. Translation: CSVDQGTYEQYF.

The sample holds a few counts of this clonotype. CDR3 region: CASRVPSSYNEQFF. The DNA for the CDR3 is TGTGCCAGCCGGGTCCCCAGCTCCTACAATGAGCAGTTCTTC. The chain links TRBV27 to TRBJ2-1; D gene ambiguous. The CDR3 runs 14 residues. Trimming took 8 bases from V and 0 from J, leaving 11 bases between them. CDR1 MNHEY and CDR2 SMNVEV come from the germline V gene (reference sequence).

This clonotype was recorded many times. The chain recombines TRBV28 with TRBJ2-1; 7 bases match TRBD1. With V trimmed by 3 bases and J by 8 bases, 10 bases remained unmatched. Per the germline V gene, CDR1 is MDHEN and CDR2 is SYDVKM. The CDR3 runs 15 residues. In nucleotides, the CDR3 is TGTGCCAGCAGTTTTGGGGACAGCTTGGGGTATGAGCAGTTCTTC. This sequence encodes CASSFGDSLGYEQFF.

This clonotype showed up many times. This sequence joins TRBV29-1 and TRBJ2-1, with 8 nucleotides matching TRBD2. Germline lookup yields CDR1 SQVTM and CDR2 ANQGSEA. The CDR3 is 14 residues long. With V trimmed by 6 bases and J by 2 bases, 6 bases remained unmatched. CDR3 coding DNA: TGCAGCGTAACCACTAGCGGAACCTACAATGAGCAGTTCTTC. Translation: CSVTTSGTYNEQFF.

In this sample, this clonotype turned up many times. The CDR3 nucleotides read TGCAGTGCCGCCCTGGGCCAAGAGACCCAGTACTTC. Translation: CSAALGQETQYF. The chain uses TRBV20-1 and TRBJ2-5; D remains unclear. The CDR3 is 12 amino acids. The V gene's germline CDR1 is DFQATT and CDR2 SNEGSKA (reference sequence). V was pared by 6 bases and J by 1 base, with 9 bases between.

This chain joins TRBV6-1 and TRBJ2-2; 8 positions agree with TRBD1. With 1 base clipped from V and 5 bases from J, the junction kept 9 bases outside the gene matches. CDR3 length: 17 amino acids. Germline V gives CDR1 MNHNS, CDR2 SASEGT. CDR3 protein: CASSEEAGGLWTGELFF. CDR3 sequence (DNA): TGTGCCAGCAGTGAAGAGGCAGGGGGCTTATGGACCGGGGAGCTGTTTTTT.

This clonotype was picked up many times. V gene TRBV28 combines with J gene TRBJ2-7; the D gene is possibly TRBD2 (6 bases). From germline, CDR1 is MDHEN and CDR2 SYDVKM. The CDR3 loop spans 15 amino acids. V gave up 5 bases and J gave up 1 base, with 15 bases separating them. CDR3 region: CASSGVKDYSYEQYF. In nucleotides, the CDR3 is TGTGCCAGCAGTGGGGTGAAGGACTATTCCTACGAGCAGTACTTC.